The 10 T cell receptor beta chains in this list originate from one sample, sequenced in a study of T cells expressing NK-cell markers. With the 5' RACE reads reprocessed, TCRdb shows one record per CDR3 protein and no DNA. Its table lists about 390,000 distinct CDR3 sequences. Material: blood T cells: a sorted CD56 or NKG2C T cell subset, CD4+ or CD8+ T cells, or bulk PBMC T cells (not recorded which). Source of these receptors: a woman between 45 and 65 years old in good health.

J is TRBJ2-1 and V is TRBV20-1; TCRdb proposes TRBD2, but this gene call is untestable without DNA. The CDR3 spans 15 residues. Germline values: CDR1 DFQATT, CDR2 SNEGSKA (reference sequence). This chain's CDR3 is CSATGSGSGQDEQFF.

The gene calls are TRBV12-3 or TRBV12-4 and TRBJ2-1; the D call of TRBD1 rests on TCRdb alone, since no DNA is present to check it. The CDR3 sequence is 15 residues long. This chain's CDR3 is CASSARGSYYNEQFF.

The V gene is TRBV15, the J gene TRBJ1-2; TCRdb gives TRBD1 as the D gene, but with no DNA this cannot be confirmed. The CDR3 covers 16 residues. Per the germline V gene, CDR1 is LNHNV and CDR2 is YYDKDF (reference sequence). CDR3 amino acids: CATSRDRSDSVYGYTF.

The chain joins TRBV20-1 to TRBJ2-2. CDR1 and CDR2 (germline): DFQATT, SNEGSKA (reference sequence). The CDR3 runs to 14 residues. CDR3 amino acids: CSARDRRTAGELFF.

This chain uses TRBV5-1 with TRBJ2-7; the D gene TCRdb calls, TRBD1, cannot be checked with no DNA. The CDR3 runs 15 residues. Germline CDR1 SGHRS, CDR2 YFSETQ. The CDR3 loop is CASSLTGTGGYEQYF.

V usage is TRBV14 and J usage is TRBJ2-2. Looked up from germline, CDR1 is SGHDN and CDR2 is FVKESK. This CDR3 is built from 14 residues. CDR3 residues: CASSQDAWTGELFF.

The chain carries TRBV20-1 and TRBJ2-4; TCRdb's D call of TRBD1 is untestable without DNA. In germline, CDR1 is DFQATT, CDR2 SNEGSKA (reference sequence). This CDR3 spans 17 amino acids. CDR3 protein: CSAEPRGGGLAKNIQYF.

The chain employs TRBV24-1 and TRBJ2-3. Germline V gene sequence: CDR1 KGHDR, CDR2 SFDVKD. The CDR3 is 17 residues long. The CDR3 here is CATSDPMVGSSADTQYF.

The gene calls are TRBV10-3 and TRBJ2-5; the TCRdb call, TRBD1, lacks DNA for checking. There are 15 residues in the CDR3. CDR1 and CDR2 (germline): ENHRY, SYGVKD. This chain's CDR3 is CAIGREQGLGETQYF.

The chain carries TRBV6-5 and TRBJ2-1; TCRdb outputs TRBD2, but without DNA this stays unchecked. Germline V lookup: CDR1 MNHEY, CDR2 SVGAGI. This CDR3 has 13 amino acids. CDR3 region: CASSYGRGAGQFF.